Listed here is a single TCR beta chain. What it binds is unknown. This sample stems from a study of CD8+ T cells in alopecia areata. General study findings and limits: For baseline CD8+ expansion, any link to response stays uncertain with one nonresponder. Higher clonality was seen in lesional scalp than in normal scalp, especially in alopecia totalis/universalis. Many of the expanded lesional clones endured in scalp and blood while on tofacitinib.

Reverse transcribed after extraction, RNA yielded cDNA as the sequencing template. Profiled with immunoSEQ multiplex PCR; TCRdb holds only in-frame clones, not every one. The repertoire holds approximately 280,000 clones, 58% seen once, with approximately 1.8% in the top ten. Trimming took 6 bases from V and 2 from J; bases not matched to a gene: 4. The CDR3 runs 13 residues. Germline-derived CDR1 and CDR2 are SGHRS and YFSETQ. Sample treatment: oral pan-JAK inhibitor, 5-10 mg twice daily. Both peripheral blood and punch biopsies of lesional scalp skin were obtained from patients who had alopecia areata.

The rearrangement uses TRBV5-1 and TRBJ1-2, with TRBD1 matching 7 bases. The sequencing used CD4+ T cells sorted from blood, collected at week 24, from a patient treated with tofacitinib. The receptor was isolated from a human donor with alopecia areata. The CDR3 DNA reads as TGCGCCAGCACCCTGGGACAGAACTATGGCTACACCTTC. Encoded protein: CASTLGQNYGYTF.